This TCR beta chain was obtained from a study of T cells expressing NK-cell markers. Germline lookup yields CDR1 MNHEY and CDR2 SVGAGI. The CDR3 spans 16 residues. TCRdb derives one entry per CDR3 protein from the 5' RACE reads, leaving out DNA. This table holds about 400,000 distinct CDR3 sequences. The sequencing sample was made of blood T cells: a sorted CD56 or NKG2C T cell subset, CD4+ or CD8+ T cells, or bulk PBMC T cells (not recorded which). The TCR originated in a woman aged 45-65 years in good health. The chain links TRBV6-5 to TRBJ2-1; as DNA is missing, the TRBD2 call by TCRdb cannot be tested. The CDR3 reads CASRPLAGGPGNEQFF.